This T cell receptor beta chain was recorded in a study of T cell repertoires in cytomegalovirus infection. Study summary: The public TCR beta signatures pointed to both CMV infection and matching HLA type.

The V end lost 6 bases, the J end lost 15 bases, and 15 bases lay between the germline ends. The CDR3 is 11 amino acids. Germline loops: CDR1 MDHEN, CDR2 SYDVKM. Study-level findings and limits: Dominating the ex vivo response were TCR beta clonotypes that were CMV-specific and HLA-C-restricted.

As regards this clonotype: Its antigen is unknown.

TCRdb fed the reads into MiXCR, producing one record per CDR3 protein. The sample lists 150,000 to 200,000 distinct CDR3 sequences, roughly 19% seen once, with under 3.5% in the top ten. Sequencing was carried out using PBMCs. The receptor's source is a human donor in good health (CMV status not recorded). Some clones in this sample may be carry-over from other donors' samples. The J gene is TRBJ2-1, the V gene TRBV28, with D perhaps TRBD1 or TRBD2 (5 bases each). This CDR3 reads CASRTWDLAFF. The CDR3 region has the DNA TGTGCCAGCAGAACTTGGGACCTTGCGTTCTTC. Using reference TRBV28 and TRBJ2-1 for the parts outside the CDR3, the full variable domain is DVKVTQSSRYLVKRTGEKVFLECVQDMDHENMFWYRQDPGLGLRLIYFSYDVKMKEKGDIPEGYSVSREKKERFSLILESASTNQTSMYLCASRTWDLAFFGPGTRLTVL.